Below are 20 T cell receptor beta chains sequenced from a single sample in a study of blood T cell repertoires in COVID-19. Only in-frame clones appear in the TCRdb table, and some are missing; sequencing was by immunoSEQ multiplex PCR. The sample carries approximately 300,000 clones, roughly 85% recorded once. The sequenced sample was PBMCs or T cells enriched from blood (not recorded which). These receptors came from a woman in her twenties or thirties who had been exposed to COVID-19.

This rearrangement joins TRBV6-2 or TRBV6-3 to TRBJ2-2, with 14 positions matching TRBD2. The CDR3 is 19 residues long. The V segment lost 4 bases and the J segment 4 bases; nucleotides outside the gene matches: 11. CDR1 and CDR2 (germline): MNHEY, SVGEGT. The CDR3 reads CASSSRLAGGPGGTGELFF. CDR3 in DNA: TGTGCCAGCAGTTCTCGACTAGCGGGGGGGCCTGGGGGCACCGGGGAGCTGTTTTTT.

The chain employs TRBV4-3 and TRBJ2-2; D is possibly TRBD1 (6 bases). Germline CDR1 and CDR2: LGHNA and YSLEER. V was shortened by 1 base and J by 1 base, with 10 bases between the two germline ends. CDR3 length: 16 residues. As DNA, the CDR3 is TGCGCCAGCAGCCAAGTCGAACAGGGGAACACCGGGGAGCTGTTTTTT. It encodes CASSQVEQGNTGELFF.

This clone occurred a few times. The chain carries TRBV7-8 and TRBJ1-6, with 8 bases lining up with TRBD1. CDR1 is SGHVS and CDR2 is FQNEAQ in the germline V gene. This CDR3 has 15 residues. V shed 5 bases, J shed 14 bases, and the junction held 14 bases outside the gene matches. The chain's CDR3 is CASSRAGTGIEALHF. The CDR3 nucleotides are TGTGCCAGCAGCCGAGCAGGGACAGGAATTGAAGCCCTCCACTTT.

The rearrangement uses TRBV27 and TRBJ2-1; D perhaps matches TRBD2 (5 bases). From germline, CDR1 is MNHEY and CDR2 SMNVEV (reference sequence). The CDR3 spans 16 residues. Trimming took off 6 bases at V and 0 bases at J, with 15 bases between the two ends. The CDR3 DNA reads as TGTGCCAGCAGCGGGGTAGGAGGAATCTCCTACAATGAGCAGTTCTTC. It translates to CASSGVGGISYNEQFF.

V usage is TRBV24-1 and J usage is TRBJ2-3; 12 bases are shared with TRBD2. With 2 bases clipped from V and 4 bases from J, the junction kept 3 bases outside the gene matches. The CDR3 runs to 16 residues. The V gene's germline CDR1 is KGHDR and CDR2 SFDVKD. The CDR3 reads CATSDWTSGTPDTQYF. Written as DNA, the CDR3 is TGTGCCACCAGTGATTGGACTAGCGGGACCCCAGATACGCAGTATTTT.

The gene calls are TRBV6-5 and TRBJ2-5, with unresolved D. Germline-derived CDR1 and CDR2 are MNHEY and SVGAGI. This CDR3 is 15 amino acids long. The V and J ends lost 0 bases and 5 bases respectively, with 13 bases between them. CDR3 sequence (DNA): TGTGCCAGCAGTTACTCGCCCAAGTATGGCGAGACCCAGTACTTC. Amino acids: CASSYSPKYGETQYF.

The V call is TRBV6-5, the J call TRBJ1-3, with TRBD1 matching over 8 bases. CDR3 length: 16 amino acids. The ends lost 4 bases at V and 4 bases at J; junction bases unmatched: 9. CDR1 is MNHEY and CDR2 is SVGAGI in the germline V gene. CDR3 sequence: CASSFTTGGPGNTIYF. The CDR3 nucleotides are TGTGCCAGCAGTTTCACAACAGGGGGACCCGGAAACACCATATATTTT.

This chain connects TRBV28 to TRBJ1-1; no clear D gene. Trimming took off 1 base at V and 4 bases at J, with 7 bases between the two ends. This CDR3 spans 13 amino acids. From germline, CDR1 is MDHEN and CDR2 SYDVKM. The CDR3 coding sequence is TGTGCCAGCAGTTTATACAGTAGCACTGAAGCTTTCTTT. This encodes CASSLYSSTEAFF.

The V call is TRBV29-1, the J call TRBJ1-2; no definite D call. Germline CDR1 reads SQVTM; CDR2 reads ANQGSEA. CDR3 length equals 14 residues. Trimming removed 5 bases from V and 2 bases from J, with 15 bases in between. CDR3 nucleotides: TGCAGCGTTTCATTCGGCGGAAGCAACTATGGCTACACCTTC. Translated, it gives CSVSFGGSNYGYTF.

This rearrangement joins TRBV1 to TRBJ1-5; TRBD1, as called in the table, went unchecked against the DNA. TRBV1 is classified as a pseudogene. The CDR3 totals 16 residues. CDR3 bases: TGCACCAGCAGCCTTTATGGGACAAGGTGCAATCAGCCCCAGCATTTT. It encodes CTSSLYGTRCNQPQHF.

This chain joins TRBV14 and TRBJ2-7; 9 nucleotides agree with TRBD1. The CDR3 consists of 15 residues. The ends lost 2 bases at V and 3 bases at J; junction bases unmatched: 5. The germline gives CDR1 SGHDN, CDR2 FVKESK. CDR3: CASSQSQGAYYEQYF. The DNA of the CDR3 is TGTGCCAGCAGCCAATCACAGGGGGCCTACTACGAGCAGTACTTC.

The chain employs TRBV5-8 and TRBJ1-4; no firm D call. This CDR3 comprises 15 residues. CDR1 is SGHTS, CDR2 YDEGEE, per germline. V lost 5 bases, J lost 4 bases, and 15 bases lay in between. The CDR3 is CASSRGVSDNEKLFF. In DNA form, the CDR3 reads TGTGCCAGCAGTAGAGGAGTTTCAGATAATGAAAAACTGTTTTTT.

V usage is TRBV4-3 and J usage is TRBJ1-5, with TRBD1 matching over 8 bases. CDR1 is LGHNA and CDR2 is YSLEER in the germline V gene. The CDR3 covers 17 residues. V shed 0 bases, J shed 7 bases, and the junction held 11 bases outside the gene matches. The CDR3 is CASSQEGGGQGGQPQHF. CDR3 nucleotide sequence: TGCGCCAGCAGCCAAGAGGGCGGAGGACAGGGAGGGCAGCCCCAGCATTTT.

The chain joins TRBV7-9 to TRBJ1-6, with 7 bases matching TRBD1. After removal of 7 bases from V and 7 bases from J, the junction contained 7 bases not matched to a gene. The CDR3 covers 14 residues. The germline V gene has CDR1 SEHNR and CDR2 FQNEAQ (reference sequence). The CDR3 spells CASTEGAGNSPLHF. CDR3 bases: TGTGCCAGCACCGAGGGGGCTGGGAATTCACCCCTCCACTTT.

This clone was found a few times. The rearrangement joins TRBV2 to TRBJ1-2; 7 bases agree with TRBD1. Germline V gene lookup returns CDR1 SNHLY and CDR2 FYNNEI. V lost 6 bases and J lost 5; bases outside the gene matches: 12. The CDR3 extends over 15 amino acids. The CDR3 protein is CASRPNRGTEYGYTF. The CDR3 nucleotides read TGTGCCAGCAGACCTAACCGTGGGACAGAGTATGGCTACACCTTC. The full variable domain, rest sourced from reference TRBV2 and TRBJ1-2, is EPEVTQTPSHQVTQMGQEVILRCVPISNHLYFYWYRQILGQKVEFLVSFYNNEISEKSEIFDDQFSVERPDGSNFTLKIRSTKLEDSAMYFCASRPNRGTEYGYTFGSGTRLTVV.

The rearrangement joins TRBV6-5 to TRBJ1-6, with 7 bases fitting TRBD1. Germline loops: CDR1 MNHEY, CDR2 SVGAGI. The CDR3 is 15 amino acids. Trimming at V came to 5 bases and at J to 4 bases, leaving 5 bases not matched to a gene. The CDR3 loop reads CASSRRTGYNSPLHF. The CDR3 nucleotides are TGTGCCAGCAGTCGAAGGACAGGATATAATTCACCCCTCCACTTT.

A few counts support this clone. The chain is built from TRBV9 and TRBJ1-2; tentative D call: TRBD1 (6 bases). The length of the CDR3 is 13 residues. CDR1 is SGDLS and CDR2 is YYNGEE in the germline V gene. V shed 3 bases and J shed 4 bases, with 10 bases lying between them. The CDR3 loop reads CASSASGVYGYTF. The CDR3 coding sequence is TGTGCCAGCAGCGCTTCAGGGGTCTATGGCTACACCTTC.

CDR3 coding DNA: TGTGCCAGCAGCGTGGCCCCCAGGGACACCTATGGCTACACCTTC. Translation: CASSVAPRDTYGYTF. V and J are TRBV5-5 and TRBJ1-2, with TRBD1 as a possible D gene (6 bases). The CDR3 is 15 residues long. Trimming left V 4 bases short and J 4 bases short, with 17 bases between. The V gene's germline CDR1 is SGHKS and CDR2 YYEKEE (reference sequence).

V and J are TRBV6-5 and TRBJ1-2, with D possibly matching TRBD1 (6 bases). Germline V lookup: CDR1 MNHEY, CDR2 SVGAGI. The V gene lost 10 bases and the J gene lost 1 base, with 16 bases spanning the gap. CDR3 length: 14 residues. This chain's CDR3 is CATTRQGNNYGYTF. CDR3 in DNA: TGTGCCACCACCCGCCAGGGGAATAACTATGGCTACACCTTC.

A single count supports this clone. The chain combines TRBV5-4 with TRBJ1-1; TRBD1 agrees at 8 bases. The CDR3 extends over 17 amino acids. Germline CDR1 SGHNT, CDR2 YYREEE (reference sequence). Trimming at V came to 0 bases and at J to 0 bases, leaving 7 bases not matched to a gene. The CDR3 loop is CASSLAQGAYMNTEAFF. The CDR3 DNA reads TGTGCCAGCAGCTTGGCCCAGGGGGCATATATGAACACTGAAGCTTTCTTT.